The T cell receptor (beta chain) described here comes from a study of T cell changes during pregnancy in multiple sclerosis (dated by TCRdb to about 2019). With regard to the full study: The study examined how the T cell repertoire changed over the course of pregnancy in women with multiple sclerosis.

Cut back by 0 bases and 5 bases, the V and J ends lie 16 bases apart. The CDR3 sequence holds 16 residues, the cysteine and phenylalanine included. Left in the record is the CDR3 DNA by itself, 48 bases read in frame from the first base. CDR1 and CDR2, looked up from the germline V gene, are MGHRA and YSYEKL. The method behind the library was the immunoSEQ multiplex PCR assay. Entries here come from immuneACCESS through TCRdb and include only in-frame sequences with V and J called. Some clones fail to appear in such tables; in the studies checked, an unresolved V gene covers under half of the shortfall, and the cause of the remainder is unknown. In all, the sample holds about 53,000 clones, and more than 75% of those were seen once. Of the sample, approximately 2.8% falls within the top ten clones. Comments on this clone: Which antigen it targets is not known. Base-call qualities are not available, and no considerably larger clone is one nucleotide away.

The V gene is TRBV4-1 and the J gene is TRBJ1-1; TRBD1 could be the D gene, as 5 bases match. The source material was CD8+ T cells from peripheral blood mononuclear cells, sampled before pregnancy. This sequence was found in a female donor with multiple sclerosis, enrolled in a pregnancy study. The CDR3 protein sequence reads: CASSQDSGDRGTEAFF. The nucleotide sequence is given as TGCGCCAGCAGCCAAGATTCGGGCGACAGAGGAACTGAAGCTTTCTTT.